This T cell receptor (beta chain) was retrieved from a study of blood T cell repertoires in COVID-19. As for the study in general: From T cells, B-cell-depleted T cells, or PBMCs came the material, which was cDNA or gDNA.

Assay: immunoSEQ multiplex PCR; the TCRdb copy retains only in-frame clones and omits some. Among around 100,000 clones listed, roughly 85% were seen once. Deletions cut 6 bases from V and 7 bases from J, with 12 bases between. Germline V gene data show CDR1 as KGHSH and CDR2 as LQKENI. The CDR3 has 13 residues. V gene TRBV18 combines with J gene TRBJ1-4, with D possibly matching TRBD1 (5 bases). The clonotype was recovered from a man aged 45-60 years in a cohort sampled during active COVID-19. The sample taken for sequencing was peripheral blood. CDR3 sequence reads: CASSQGIREKLFF. CDR3 nucleotide sequence: TGTGCCAGCTCCCAGGGTATTCGTGAAAAACTGTTTTTT.